This entry lists 27 T cell receptor beta chains sequenced from one sample in a study of blood T cell repertoires in COVID-19. Clones were read by immunoSEQ multiplex PCR, and TCRdb kept only the in-frame ones, dropping some. The data show around 340,000 clones, 88% seen once. The sequenced material came from PBMCs or T cells enriched from blood (not recorded which). These receptors all stem from a woman in her 30s who had been exposed to COVID-19.

The chain couples TRBV9 to TRBJ2-7; 9 bases agree with TRBD2. Germline V lookup: CDR1 SGDLS, CDR2 YYNGEE. The CDR3 length is 15 residues. Trimming took 4 bases from V and 5 from J; bases not matched to a gene: 10. CDR3 region: CASSLSLAGVDEQYF. The CDR3 bases are TGTGCCAGCAGCCTCAGCTTAGCGGGAGTGGACGAGCAGTACTTC. The variable domain in full, completed from reference TRBV9 and TRBJ2-7, reads DSGVTQTPKHLITATGQRVTLRCSPRSGDLSVYWYQQSLDQGLQFLIQYYNGEERAKGNILERFSAQQFPDLHSELNLSSLELGDSALYFCASSLSLAGVDEQYFGPGTRLTVT.

The gene calls are TRBV28 and TRBJ1-5, with D perhaps TRBD1 (5 bases). The ends were cut back, 2 bases at V and 9 bases at J, with 8 bases in the middle. Per the germline V gene, CDR1 is MDHEN and CDR2 is SYDVKM. CDR3 length: 12 residues. This CDR3 reads CASSLPGLPQHF. As DNA, the CDR3 is TGTGCCAGCAGTTTACCAGGGCTGCCCCAGCATTTT.

This clone has just one count. The chain employs TRBV9 and TRBJ2-1, with 8 positions matching TRBD2. V was pared by 4 bases and J by 0 bases, with 6 bases of the junction left unmatched. CDR3 length: 16 residues. Germline V gives CDR1 SGDLS, CDR2 YYNGEE. The CDR3 DNA reads TGTGCCAGCAGCCCCCTTAGCGGGAACTCCTACAATGAGCAGTTCTTC. It encodes CASSPLSGNSYNEQFF.

With respect to this clone: The same CDR3 also results from other DNA sequences found in this sample. The chain uses TRBV25-1 and TRBJ2-5; 7 bases line up with TRBD2. The V gene end was trimmed by 3 bases and the J gene end by 1 base; junction bases not matched to a gene: 2. CDR1 and CDR2 (germline): MGHDK, SYGVNS. This CDR3 comprises 14 residues. CDR3 in amino acids: CASSEGGVQETQYF. CDR3 DNA sequence: TGTGCCAGCAGTGAGGGGGGGGTCCAAGAGACCCAGTACTTC. The variable domain in full, completed from reference TRBV25-1 and TRBJ2-5, reads EADIYQTPRYLVIGTGKKITLECSQTMGHDKMYWYQQDPGMELHLIHYSYGVNSTEKGDLSSESTVSRIRTEHFPLTLESARPSHTSQYLCASSEGGVQETQYFGPGTRLLVL.

A note on this clone: Other nucleotide sequences in the sample specify the same CDR3. The rearrangement links TRBV28 to TRBJ1-5; D gene ambiguous. This CDR3 spans 13 amino acids. The germline gives CDR1 MDHEN, CDR2 SYDVKM. The V end was cut by 6 bases, the J end by 0 bases, with 6 bases between. DNA for the CDR3: TGTGCCAGCAGGCTATATAGCAATCAGCCCCAGCATTTT. It yields the protein CASRLYSNQPQHF.

This clone showed up just once. The chain has TRBV6-5 and TRBJ1-1; 8 bases are shared with TRBD1. After removal of 4 bases from V and 2 bases from J, the junction contained 3 bases not matched to a gene. The germline gives CDR1 MNHEY, CDR2 SVGAGI. This CDR3 contains 14 residues. CDR3 in DNA: TGTGCCAGCAGTTCCGACAGGGGAAACACTGAAGCTTTCTTT. The encoded protein is CASSSDRGNTEAFF.

The chain recombines TRBV21-1 with TRBJ1-5; the table calls TRBD1, which could not be checked here. TRBV21-1 constitutes a pseudogene. The CDR3 is 18 amino acids. The CDR3 loop is CASSNGVFGRASNQPQHF. Written as DNA, the CDR3 is TGTGCCAGCAGCAACGGAGTATTCGGCAGGGCCAGCAATCAGCCCCAGCATTTT.

The genes are TRBV6-1 and TRBJ1-6, with no clear D. Germline CDR1 is MNHNS and CDR2 is SASEGT. The germline V and J ends were trimmed by 1 base and 6 bases, with 10 bases remaining between them. The CDR3 runs to 15 residues. This CDR3 reads CASSEDSTFNSPLHF. CDR3 DNA sequence: TGTGCCAGCAGTGAAGACAGCACCTTTAATTCACCCCTCCACTTT.

V and J are TRBV6-4 and TRBJ2-3; D is perhaps TRBD2 (5 bases). Germline V gene lookup returns CDR1 MRHNA and CDR2 SNTAGT. This CDR3 region has 14 residues. V was clipped by 4 bases and J by 4 bases, with 12 bases between them. DNA of the CDR3: TGTGCCAGCAGTGGCGATGGGAGTGCAGATACGCAGTATTTT. Translating gives CASSGDGSADTQYF.

The V call is TRBV18, the J call TRBJ1-1; possibly TRBD1 for D (5 bases). Between the trimmed V and J ends, which lost 5 bases and 0 bases, there was a span of 13 bases. CDR1 KGHSH and CDR2 LQKENI come from the germline V gene. The length of the CDR3 is 15 residues. The DNA of the CDR3 is TGTGCCAGCTCATCCCGCAGGGATTTGAACACTGAAGCTTTCTTT. Translating gives CASSSRRDLNTEAFF.

The rearrangement links TRBV25-1 to TRBJ2-1; no clear D gene. The CDR3 is made up of 15 amino acids. The V gene's germline CDR1 is MGHDK and CDR2 SYGVNS. V lost 3 bases to trimming and J lost 2 bases, with 11 bases between them. CDR3 in amino acids: CASSDPRVPYNEQFF. The CDR3 DNA reads TGTGCCAGCAGTGATCCCCGGGTTCCCTACAATGAGCAGTTCTTC.

The chain couples TRBV7-3 to TRBJ1-6; D is ambiguous. There are 14 residues in the CDR3. Germline V CDR1 and CDR2: SGHTA, FQGTGA. Trimming removed 4 bases from V and 9 bases from J, with 13 bases in between. CDR3 sequence (DNA): TGTGCCAGCAGCTCTTCGGGGTGGGGTTCACCCCTCCACTTT. Encoded protein: CASSSSGWGSPLHF.

This chain links TRBV5-4 with TRBJ2-1; TRBD2 agrees at 10 bases. The trim removed 5 bases at V and 2 bases at J, leaving 10 bases unmatched. The V gene's germline CDR1 is SGHNT and CDR2 YYREEE (reference sequence). CDR3 length equals 17 residues. The DNA of the CDR3 is TGTGCCAGCAGGCCTGCCGGACTAGCGGAGCCCTACAATGAGCAGTTCTTC. It translates to CASRPAGLAEPYNEQFF.

This chain connects TRBV3-1 (or the pseudogene TRBV3-2) to TRBJ2-3; 9 bases line up with TRBD1. CDR1 and CDR2 (germline): LGHDT, YNNKEL (reference sequence). The V gene end was trimmed by 0 bases and the J gene end by 4 bases; junction bases not matched to a gene: 5. CDR3 length: 16 amino acids. DNA for the CDR3: TGTGCCAGCAGCCAAGAAGGACAGGGGACGGCAGATACGCAGTATTTT. Its protein product is CASSQEGQGTADTQYF.

The chain joins TRBV27 to TRBJ2-1; 8 bases map to TRBD2. CDR1 and CDR2 (germline): MNHEY, SMNVEV (reference sequence). Trimming took 6 bases from V and 2 from J; bases not matched to a gene: 6. The CDR3 is 15 residues long. The CDR3 DNA sequence: TGTGCCAGCAGAAAACTAGCGGTGGCCTACAATGAGCAGTTCTTC. Translation: CASRKLAVAYNEQFF.

The chain joins TRBV7-9 to TRBJ2-7; the match to TRBD1 covers 7 bases. Trimming took 5 bases from V and 0 from J; bases not matched to a gene: 7. Germline V gene sequence: CDR1 SEHNR, CDR2 FQNEAQ (reference sequence). The CDR3 spans 15 residues. The CDR3 region has the DNA TGTGCCAGCAGCGGAGGACAGGTTAGCTCCTACGAGCAGTACTTC. Translated, it gives CASSGGQVSSYEQYF.

The CDR3 loop reads CASGDVTDTQYF. Written as DNA, the CDR3 is TGTGCCAGCGGCGATGTCACAGATACGCAGTATTTT. The chain uses TRBV10-3 and TRBJ2-3; D uncertain. Germline assignment: CDR1 ENHRY and CDR2 SYGVKD. The CDR3 consists of 12 residues. V was cut by 10 bases and J by 2 bases, with 10 bases left in between.

The rearrangement uses TRBV11-3 and TRBJ2-1; 9 bases match TRBD2. The CDR3 runs to 16 residues. V was clipped by 4 bases and J by 4 bases; unmatched bases: 8. CDR1 is SGHNT, CDR2 YENEEA, per germline. CDR3 sequence (DNA): TGTGCCAGCAGCTCTAGGAGCGGGAGGAGTTACAATGAGCAGTTCTTC. Translating it yields CASSSRSGRSYNEQFF.

CDR3 amino acids: CAISEAEETQYF. The CDR3 DNA is TGTGCCATCAGTGAAGCGGAAGAGACCCAGTACTTC. This sequence joins TRBV10-3 and TRBJ2-5; D might be TRBD2 (5 bases). The CDR3 spans 12 residues. With 3 bases removed from V and 3 bases from J, the gap between germline ends came to 5 bases. Germline loops: CDR1 ENHRY, CDR2 SYGVKD.

The V and J genes are TRBV15 and TRBJ1-1; 8 bases agree with TRBD1. J lost 0 bases, V lost 3 bases, and 6 bases had no gene match. Germline assignment: CDR1 LNHNV and CDR2 YYDKDF (reference sequence). The CDR3 runs 16 residues. The CDR3 coding sequence is TGTGCCACCAGCAGGTGGACAGGGACCTTGAACACTGAAGCTTTCTTT. This encodes CATSRWTGTLNTEAFF.

The gene calls are TRBV7-6 and TRBJ2-7; 11 nucleotides align to TRBD1. The CDR3 runs 16 residues. J gave up 6 bases and V 0 bases, and 7 bases lay outside the gene matches. From germline, CDR1 is SGHVS and CDR2 FNYEAQ. The DNA for the CDR3 is TGTGCCAGCAGCTTAGCTCCGGGACAGGGGGTATTCGAGCAGTACTTC. This encodes CASSLAPGQGVFEQYF.

This chain links TRBV19 with TRBJ1-2; 7 nucleotides line up with TRBD1. Germline V CDR1 and CDR2: LNHDA, SQIVND (reference sequence). The CDR3 runs 15 residues. J gave up 1 base and V 7 bases, and 9 bases lay outside the gene matches. CDR3 nucleotide sequence: TGTGCCAGTATTCGGGGACAGAAGTTTAACTATGGCTACACCTTC. This gives the protein CASIRGQKFNYGYTF. Complete variable domain (other parts from reference TRBV19 and TRBJ1-2): DGGITQSPKYLFRKEGQNVTLSCEQNLNHDAMYWYRQDPGQGLRLIYYSQIVNDFQKGDIAEGYSVSREKKESFPLTVTSAQKNPTAFYLCASIRGQKFNYGYTFGSGTRLTVV.

In DNA, the CDR3 is TGTGCCAGCAGCGTAGGGGCGGGAGGGGGATCCGAGCAGTACTTC. Protein sequence: CASSVGAGGGSEQYF. The V and J genes are TRBV9 and TRBJ2-7, with 9 bases aligning to TRBD2. This CDR3 is built from 15 residues. Germline CDR1 reads SGDLS; CDR2 reads YYNGEE. V lost 0 bases to trimming and J lost 6 bases; unmatched junction nucleotides: 7. Drawing the rest from reference TRBV9 and TRBJ2-7, the complete variable domain is DSGVTQTPKHLITATGQRVTLRCSPRSGDLSVYWYQQSLDQGLQFLIQYYNGEERAKGNILERFSAQQFPDLHSELNLSSLELGDSALYFCASSVGAGGGSEQYFGPGTRLTVT.

This clone was detected once. The gene calls are TRBV28 and TRBJ1-2; 10 bases agree with TRBD1. Germline trimming cut 7 bases from V and 5 bases from J; bases unmatched to any gene: 13. There are 16 residues in the CDR3. From germline, CDR1 is MDHEN and CDR2 SYDVKM. The CDR3 DNA reads as TGTGCCAGCACTCGACAGGGGGCTGGGGGGAGGTATGGCTACACCTTC. Residues: CASTRQGAGGRYGYTF.

This clone was detected once. The gene calls are TRBV29-1 and TRBJ2-3; D is possibly TRBD1 (5 bases). Looked up from germline, CDR1 is SQVTM and CDR2 is ANQGSEA. This CDR3 comprises 14 residues. V lost 8 bases and J 0 bases, leaving 15 bases between the germline ends. This CDR3 is CSIGRQGSTDTQYF. The CDR3, as DNA: TGCAGCATTGGGCGGCAGGGAAGCACAGATACGCAGTATTTT.

CDR3 sequence reads: CASSGQVSEAFF. The CDR3 DNA reads as TGTGCCAGCAGCGGACAGGTCAGTGAAGCTTTCTTT. The V call is TRBV7-8, the J call TRBJ1-1; 7 bases align to TRBD1. CDR1 is SGHVS, CDR2 FQNEAQ, per germline. The CDR3 covers 12 residues. J gave up 7 bases and V 5 bases, and 4 bases lay outside the gene matches.

J is TRBJ2-5 and V is TRBV12-3 or TRBV12-4; TRBD2 might be the D (5 bases). This CDR3 has 12 residues. Trimming took off 3 bases at V and 7 bases at J, with 9 bases between the two ends. CDR3 amino acids: CASSFPDWTQYF. In DNA, the CDR3 is TGTGCCAGCAGTTTCCCGGACTGGACCCAGTACTTC.